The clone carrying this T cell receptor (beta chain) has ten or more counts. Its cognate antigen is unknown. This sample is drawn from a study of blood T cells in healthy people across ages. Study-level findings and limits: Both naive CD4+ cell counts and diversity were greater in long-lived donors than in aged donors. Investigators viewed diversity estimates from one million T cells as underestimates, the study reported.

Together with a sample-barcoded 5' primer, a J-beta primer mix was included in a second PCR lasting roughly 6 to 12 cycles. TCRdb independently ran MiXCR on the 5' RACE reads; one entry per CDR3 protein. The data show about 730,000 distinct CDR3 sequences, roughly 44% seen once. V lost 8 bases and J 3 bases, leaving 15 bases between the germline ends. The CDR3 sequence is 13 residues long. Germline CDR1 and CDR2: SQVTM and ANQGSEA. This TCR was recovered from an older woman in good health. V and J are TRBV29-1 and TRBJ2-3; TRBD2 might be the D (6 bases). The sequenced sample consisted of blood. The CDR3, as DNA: TGCAGCATATCCTCGGGACTTACAGATACGCAGTATTTT. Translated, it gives CSISSGLTDTQYF.